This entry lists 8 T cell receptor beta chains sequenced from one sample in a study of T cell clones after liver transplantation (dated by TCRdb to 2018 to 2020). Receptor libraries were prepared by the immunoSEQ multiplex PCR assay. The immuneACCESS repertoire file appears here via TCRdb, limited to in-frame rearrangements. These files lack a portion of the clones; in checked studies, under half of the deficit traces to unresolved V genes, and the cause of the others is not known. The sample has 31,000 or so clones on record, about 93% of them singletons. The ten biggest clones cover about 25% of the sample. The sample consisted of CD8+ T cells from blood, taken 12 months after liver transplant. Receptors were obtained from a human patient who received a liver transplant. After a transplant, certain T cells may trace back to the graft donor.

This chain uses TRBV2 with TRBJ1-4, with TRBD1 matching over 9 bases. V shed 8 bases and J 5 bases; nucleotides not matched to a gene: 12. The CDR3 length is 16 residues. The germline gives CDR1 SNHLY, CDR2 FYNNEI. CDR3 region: CASLDRGYGSNEKLFF. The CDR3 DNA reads TGTGCCAGCTTGGACAGGGGTTATGGTTCGAATGAAAAACTGTTTTTT. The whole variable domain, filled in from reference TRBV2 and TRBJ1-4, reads EPEVTQTPSHQVTQMGQEVILRCVPISNHLYFYWYRQILGQKVEFLVSFYNNEISEKSEIFDDQFSVERPDGSNFTLKIRSTKLEDSAMYFCASLDRGYGSNEKLFFGSGTQLSVL.

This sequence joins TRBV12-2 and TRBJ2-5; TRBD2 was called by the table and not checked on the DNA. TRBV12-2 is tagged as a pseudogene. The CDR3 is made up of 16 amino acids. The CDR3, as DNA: TGTGCAAGTCGCTTACCAAAGTCGACGGAGCAAGAGACCCAGTACTTC. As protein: CASRLPKSTEQETQYF.

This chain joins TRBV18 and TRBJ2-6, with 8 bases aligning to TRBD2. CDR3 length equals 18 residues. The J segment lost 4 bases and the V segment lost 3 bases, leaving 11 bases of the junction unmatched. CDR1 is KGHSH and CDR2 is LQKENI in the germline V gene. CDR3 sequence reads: CASSPRSGSPSGANVLTF. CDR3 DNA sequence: TGTGCCAGCTCACCGAGGAGCGGGAGCCCCTCCGGGGCCAACGTCCTGACTTTC.

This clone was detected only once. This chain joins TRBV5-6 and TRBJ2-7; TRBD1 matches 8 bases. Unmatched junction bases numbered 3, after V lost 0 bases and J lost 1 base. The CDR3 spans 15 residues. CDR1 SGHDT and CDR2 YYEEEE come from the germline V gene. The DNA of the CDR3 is TGTGCCAGCAGCTTGGCTCGGACAGGGTCCTACGAGCAGTACTTC. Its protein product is CASSLARTGSYEQYF. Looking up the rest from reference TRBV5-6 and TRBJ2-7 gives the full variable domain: DAGVTQSPTHLIKTRGQQVTLRCSPKSGHDTVSWYQQALGQGPQFIFQYYEEEERQRGNFPDRFSGHQFPNYSSELNVNALLLGDSALYLCASSLARTGSYEQYFGPGTRLTVT.

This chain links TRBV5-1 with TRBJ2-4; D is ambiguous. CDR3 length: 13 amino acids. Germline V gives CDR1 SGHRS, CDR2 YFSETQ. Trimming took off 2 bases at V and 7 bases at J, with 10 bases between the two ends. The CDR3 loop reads CASSLTGSNIQYF. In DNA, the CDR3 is TGCGCCAGCAGCTTAACTGGGTCTAACATTCAGTACTTC. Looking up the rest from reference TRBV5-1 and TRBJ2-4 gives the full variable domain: KAGVTQTPRYLIKTRGQQVTLSCSPISGHRSVSWYQQTPGQGLQFLFEYFSETQRNKGNFPGRFSGRQFSNSRSEMNVSTLELGDSALYLCASSLTGSNIQYFGAGTRLSVL.

The CDR3 nucleotides read TGTGCCAGCAGTGAGGGGGTTTTAGCGGTCTACGAGCAGTACTTC. It codes for CASSEGVLAVYEQYF. The chain links TRBV6-1 to TRBJ2-7, with TRBD2 as a possible D gene (6 bases). Looked up from germline, CDR1 is MNHNS and CDR2 is SASEGT. Trimming removed 3 bases from V and 3 bases from J, with 15 bases in between. The CDR3 is 15 amino acids.

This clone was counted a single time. The CDR3 is CASSLEVGEDHEKLFF. DNA for the CDR3: TGTGCCAGCAGTTTAGAGGTGGGAGAGGACCATGAAAAACTGTTTTTT. The chain couples TRBV28 to TRBJ1-4; D gene uncertain. The CDR3 loop spans 16 amino acids. Germline V gene data show CDR1 as MDHEN and CDR2 as SYDVKM. Deletions cut 2 bases from V and 6 bases from J, with 16 bases between.

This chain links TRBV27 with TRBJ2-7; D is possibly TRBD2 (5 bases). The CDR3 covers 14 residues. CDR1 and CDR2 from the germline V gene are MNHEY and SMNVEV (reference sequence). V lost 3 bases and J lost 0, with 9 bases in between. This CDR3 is CASSFGVGSYEQYF. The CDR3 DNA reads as TGTGCCAGCAGTTTCGGGGTAGGCTCCTACGAGCAGTACTTC.